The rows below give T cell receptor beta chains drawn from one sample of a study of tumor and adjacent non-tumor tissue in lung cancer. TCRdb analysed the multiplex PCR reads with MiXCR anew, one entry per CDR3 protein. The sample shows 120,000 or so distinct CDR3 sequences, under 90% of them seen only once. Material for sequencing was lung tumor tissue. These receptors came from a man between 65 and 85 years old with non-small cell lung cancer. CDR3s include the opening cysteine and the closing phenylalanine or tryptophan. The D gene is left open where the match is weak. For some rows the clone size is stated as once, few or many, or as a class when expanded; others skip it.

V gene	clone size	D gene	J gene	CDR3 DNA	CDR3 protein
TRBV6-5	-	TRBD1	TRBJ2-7	TGTGCCAGCAGTTCCGGGACAGGGGGGTCCTACGAGCAGTACTTC	CASSSGTGGSYEQYF
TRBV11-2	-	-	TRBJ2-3	TGTGCCAGCAGCTTAGGGCCCGGCGGGGCGGATATACAGTATTTT	CASSLGPGGADIQYF
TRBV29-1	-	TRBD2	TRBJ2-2	TGCAGCACTGACGTAGCGGGGGGCACCAGGGAACTGTTTTTT	CSTDVAGGTRELFF
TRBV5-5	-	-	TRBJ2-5	TGTGCCTGCAGCTTCGTCGGTCCGGAGACCCAGTACTTC	CACSFVGPETQYF
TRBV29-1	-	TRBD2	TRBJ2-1	TGCAGAGCTGTTGGGAGGGGCATAAACAATGAGCAGTTCTTC	CRAVGRGINNEQFF
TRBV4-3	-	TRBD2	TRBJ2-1	TGCGCCTGCAGCCAACAGAGCGGGGCTTACAATGAGCAGTTCTTC	CACSQQSGAYNEQFF
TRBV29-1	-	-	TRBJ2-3	TGCAGCTTACTCCCATATGTGACAGGAAGGGACACATATACGCAGTATTTT	CSLLPYVTGRDTYTQYF
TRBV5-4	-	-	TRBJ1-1	TGTGCCACCAGCTTGGATTTTCGGCAAGGAGCTTTCTTC	CATSLDFRQGAFF
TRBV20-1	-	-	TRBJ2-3	TGCAGTGCTACCAGGAAGTGGGATATGCAGTATTTT	CSATRKWDMQYF
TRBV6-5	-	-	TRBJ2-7	TGTGCCATCAGCTACGTGAGGGCAACCTACGAGCAGTACTTC	CAISYVRATYEQYF
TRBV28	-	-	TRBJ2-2	TGTACCAGCAGTTTAATGGGCTCGAAGACCGGGGAGCTGTTTTTT	CTSSLMGSKTGELFF
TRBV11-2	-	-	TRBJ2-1	TGTGCTAGCAGCTTACATGTGCAGGACTGGGCTTCCTACAATGAGCTGTTCTTC	CASSLHVQDWASYNELFF
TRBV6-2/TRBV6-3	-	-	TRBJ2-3	TGTGCCAGTAGTTACCCGATGAGAGTAGGCCACCAGGATACGCAATATTTT	CASSYPMRVGHQDTQYF
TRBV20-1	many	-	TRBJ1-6	TGCAGTGCTAGGACCCCAGGATCCTATAATTCACCCCTCCACTTT	CSARTPGSYNSPLHF
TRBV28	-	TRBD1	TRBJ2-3	TGTGCCAGCAGTTTCTCCAGCGCGAGAGGGACAGATAGGCAGTATTTT	CASSFSSARGTDRQYF
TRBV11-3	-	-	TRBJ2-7	TGTGCCAGTAGCTGTGGGGCGGGGTCGTACGAGCTGTTCTTC	CASSCGAGSYELFF
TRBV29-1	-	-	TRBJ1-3	TGCAGCGCTGAGGGCCTCGGAAACACCACTTATTTT	CSAEGLGNTTYF
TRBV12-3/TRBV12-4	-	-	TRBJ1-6	TGTGTCAACACCTCCGGGGCATGGGGCTATAATTCACCCCTCCACTTT	CVNTSGAWGYNSPLHF
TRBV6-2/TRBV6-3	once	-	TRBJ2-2	TGTGCTAGCAGTACCAACACCGAGGAGCGGTTTTTT	CASSTNTEERFF
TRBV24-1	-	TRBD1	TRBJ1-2	TGTGCCACCAGTGCTCCACTCGGACAGGGAAGGAACTATGGCTACACCTTC	CATSAPLGQGRNYGYTF
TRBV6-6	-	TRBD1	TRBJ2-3	TGTGCCAACAATTACGATCCAGACAGGGGGCACACAGATACGCAGTATTTT	CANNYDPDRGHTDTQYF
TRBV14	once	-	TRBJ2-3	TGTGCCAGCAACCGACGTACCACGCAGTATTTT	CASNRRTTQYF
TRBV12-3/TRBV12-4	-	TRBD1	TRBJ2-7	TGTGGCAACAGTCGGACAGGGGGCGCAGAGCAGTACTTC	CGNSRTGGAEQYF
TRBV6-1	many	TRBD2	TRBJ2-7	TGTGCCAGCAGTGGAAGACTAGCGGGCTACGAGCAGTACTTC	CASSGRLAGYEQYF
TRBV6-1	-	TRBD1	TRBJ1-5	TGTGCCAGCAGGGACAGGGGCTCACCCGTTCAACCCCAGCATTTT	CASRDRGSPVQPQHF
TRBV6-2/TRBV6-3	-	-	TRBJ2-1	TGTGCCAGCAGTTATGTCGTTCGCGAGCAGTTCTTC	CASSYVVREQFF
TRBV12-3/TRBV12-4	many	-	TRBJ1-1	TGTGCCAGCAGTTACTTGGGGGGCCCAGAGGCCAACGTAGAAGCTTTCTTT	CASSYLGGPEANVEAFF
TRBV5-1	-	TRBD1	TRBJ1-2	TGCGCCAGCAGCCCACGGGACAGTAACTATGGCTACACGTTC	CASSPRDSNYGYTF
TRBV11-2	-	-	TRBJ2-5	TGTGCCAGCAGCATTGGCCCCAGGATTAGCGGGACCCAGTACTTC	CASSIGPRISGTQYF
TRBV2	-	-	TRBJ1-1	TGTGCCAGCAGTGAAGTCAGGGGCAGTACTGAAGATTTCTTT	CASSEVRGSTEDFF
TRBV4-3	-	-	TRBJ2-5	TGCGCCAACAGCCAAGCCGGAGGAATGGGACAAGAGACCCAGTATTTC	CANSQAGGMGQETQYF
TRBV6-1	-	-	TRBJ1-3	TGTGCCATCAGTGACCTTACAGGTATAAGAAACACCATATATTTT	CAISDLTGIRNTIYF
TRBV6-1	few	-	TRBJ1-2	TGTGTCAGCAGTGTTGACTCGTATGGCTACACCTTC	CVSSVDSYGYTF
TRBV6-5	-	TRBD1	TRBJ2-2	TGTGCCAGCAGATACCATGGGACAGGGGCGAACACCGGGGAGCTGTTTTTT	CASRYHGTGANTGELFF
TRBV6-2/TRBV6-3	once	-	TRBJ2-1	TGTGCCACGAACAGAGGCGGTTACAATGTGCAGTTCTTC	CATNRGGYNVQFF
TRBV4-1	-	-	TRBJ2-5	TGCGCCAGCAACTCGGGACTCACGCTGGATCCACAAGAGACCCAGTACTTC	CASNSGLTLDPQETQYF
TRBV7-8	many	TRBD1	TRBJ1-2	TGTGCCAGCAGCTTAGGGCCAGGGGGGAATGGCTACACCTTC	CASSLGPGGNGYTF
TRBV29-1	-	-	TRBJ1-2	TGCAGCGTTGGGAAAGGTGAATTCCATGGCTACACCTTC	CSVGKGEFHGYTF
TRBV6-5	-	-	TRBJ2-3	TGTGTCAGCAGATATTACGAGGGCGCCGTTGCCACACAGTATTTT	CVSRYYEGAVATQYF
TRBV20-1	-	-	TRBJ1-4	TGCAGTTTTTCTAAGCAGGATTGGGGCGAAAAACTGTTATTT	CSFSKQDWGEKLLF
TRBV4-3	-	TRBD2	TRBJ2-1	TGCGCCTGCAGCCAAGACCCTGCGGGAGCTGAATACAATGAGCAGCTCTTC	CACSQDPAGAEYNEQLF
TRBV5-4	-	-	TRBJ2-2	TGTGCCAGCAGCTCGGAGGAACGGGGGAACACCGGGGAACTGTTTTTT	CASSSEERGNTGELFF
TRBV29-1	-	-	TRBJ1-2	TGCAGCGTTGTCCACTATCAAACCTCGGGAGTAGATGGCTACACCTTC	CSVVHYQTSGVDGYTF